This T cell receptor (beta chain) was profiled in a study of metastatic and nonmetastatic thyroid tumors. Study at large: For malignant and benign thyroid patients, tumor or nodule tissue and blood were the sources whose repertoires were compared.

At least ten counts were recorded for this clone. No patient received treatment before thyroid surgery. The V gene end was trimmed by 4 bases and the J gene end by 11 bases; junction bases not matched to a gene: 8. Germline CDR1 is SGHKS and CDR2 is YYEKEE (reference sequence). The CDR3 is made up of 12 amino acids. As handled by the study authors: The study took CDR3 differences across clinicopathological groups and made a distant-metastasis classifier for papillary thyroid cancer from them. TCRdb re-analyzed the PCR reads through MiXCR. Clone size and V and J calls follow TCRdb, not the original study. The data show 20,000 or so clones, approximately 22% seen once.

Sequences were obtained from adjacent normal tissue. The chain uses TRBV5-5 and TRBJ1-1; 7 bases align to TRBD1. The clonotype comes from a female donor with papillary thyroid cancer or a benign thyroid nodule (not recorded which). Some clones in this sample may be carry-over from other donors' samples. The DNA for the CDR3 is TGTGCCAGCAGCCCCAGGGGGAGGGATGCTTTCTTT. It encodes CASSPRGRDAFF.